This T cell receptor beta chain was identified in a study of human T cells and chemical hapten exposure (dated by TCRdb to 2020 to 2022). Looking at the study overall: For sensitization, 2% DPC in acetone was applied to a roughly 2 cm by roughly 2 cm area of upper inner arm skin. Blood samples were taken from patients before sensitization (week 0) and at 2, 6 and about 24 weeks after DPC sensitization. Patch testing was performed on the upper back with Finn chambers containing 0.01% DPC, and the patch tests were scored after 6 days according to International Contact Dermatitis Research Group standards. Peripheral blood TCR repertoire changes were tracked in vivo in alopecia patients during primary and secondary sensitization to the hapten diphenylcyclopropenone (DPC). Twenty-nine alopecia patients provided blood for TCR sequencing at one to four time points (pre-sensitization, 2, 6 and 24 weeks). Libraries were combined into a pool for sequencing, and differences in TCR yield between samples came mainly from small differences in library volumes within the pool. Alopecia areata with under or over 50% scalp involvement, alopecia totalis and alopecia universalis were represented in the patient cohort, which was mostly female. Throughout the approximately 22-week study period, patients were also given weekly therapeutic DPC doses on the scalp.

Libraries came from RACE. Sequencing instrument: NextSeq 500. During library preparation, unique molecular identifiers were attached to individual cDNA molecules so that TCRs could be counted quantitatively and reproducibly. From each blood RNA sample, both TCR alpha and TCR beta chains were sequenced. The paper's processing steps were these. The median number of TCRs per sample was roughly 94,000, ranging from roughly 23,224 to 690,600. The Decombinator software suite was used to annotate V, J and CDR3 in the TCR reads. Every sample was subsampled to the same number of TCRs (28,000) for the PS versus PT1 abundance plots. TCRs were defined as expanded if absent before sensitization and observed at least eight times at the 2-week time point. TCRdb took the public reads, trimmed them with fastp at Q25, ran MiXCR for clone calling and kept in-frame beta chains. A single entry per CDR3 protein holds the most common genes and DNA from its merged rows. These V and J calls derive from TCRdb rather than the authors' analysis. Within this sample are hundreds of thousands of distinct CDR3 sequences, with roughly 6% of them counted one time only. Of the sample, about 5.6% is held by the ten largest clones.

According to the study, the label for this sample's time point signals: patch test 2, 6 weeks after DPC sensitization. This specimen's treatment or condition label, interpreted: therapeutic diphenylcyclopropenone sensitization with weekly scalp DPC. Blood at each patch-test visit was drawn before the patch test was applied. Patients were considered eligible if aged 18 to 70, diagnosed with alopecia and deemed suitable for DPC therapy, and patients were excluded if pregnant. Total RNA was extracted from unfractionated whole blood collected in Tempus Blood RNA tubes. Reading from cysteine to phenylalanine, the CDR3 counts 16 amino acids. The retained sequence is limited to the CDR3, 48 bases, with the frame set at the first base. V is trimmed back by 1 base and J by 4 bases, and the junction contains 5 bases that no gene match accounts for. The germline V gene (reference sequence) yields LGHDT for CDR1 and YNNKEL for CDR2.

This clonotype has just a few counts. Its antigen remains unidentified. Per-nucleotide qualities are absent, and no much larger clonotype sits a single base away. The study at large found these results: Significantly more large CDR3 similarity clusters were formed by expanded TCRs than by pre-sensitization or healthy control sets, consistent with antigen-driven responses. Repeated subsampling changed both the strength of the expansion versus patch-test correlation and the threshold at which that correlation became significant. Alopecia, a presumed autoimmune disease, was present in all patients, so the immune response of the patients might differ from that of healthy individuals. Patch test score correlated positively with the number of PT1 expanded TCRs, reaching significance at thresholds 8, 16 and 32 but not at 4. DPC sensitization did not change the number of TCRs with a frequency above 1 in 1000, and there was no evidence of changes in global repertoire structure.

This receptor chain uses TRBV3-1 and TRBJ2-3; 10 bases in the junction line up with TRBD2. The receptor's source is a woman younger than 35 with alopecia areata. Some clones in this sample may be carry-over from other donors' samples. The sample consisted of whole blood, taken in connection with sensitization to the hapten diphenylcyclopropenone (DPC). The nucleotide sequence reads TGTGCCAGCAGCCAAGCTAGCGGGGGCGTCGCAGATACGCAGTATTTT. This sequence encodes CASSQASGGVADTQYF.